Listed below are T cell receptor beta chains from one sample, sequenced in a study of blood T cell repertoires in COVID-19. Measured with immunoSEQ multiplex PCR; TCRdb has only the in-frame clones, and not every one. Seen here are more than 110,000 clones, 85% observed once, and the top ten hold around 3.2%. Sample: peripheral blood. These receptors were collected from a man in his forties or fifties with acute or convalescent COVID-19. The CDR3 runs from the conserved cysteine through the conserved F or W. D genes are given only for firm matches. Clone size appears in some rows only: once, few, many, or a class for an expanded clone.

V gene,J gene,D gene,clone size,CDR3 protein,CDR3 DNA
TRBV29-1,TRBJ1-1,TRBD1,-,CSSRPGQDTEAFF,TGCAGCTCCCGGCCGGGACAGGACACTGAAGCTTTCTTT
TRBV6-4,TRBJ1-1,-,-,CASSDSPGRATFF,TGTGCCAGCAGTGACTCCCCGGGCAGGGCCACTTTCTTT
TRBV30,TRBJ1-5,-,-,CAWRGLAGNQPQHF,TGTGCCTGGAGGGGGCTCGCCGGCAATCAGCCCCAGCATTTT
TRBV27,TRBJ2-3,-,-,CASSPRLVGDTQYF,TGTGCCAGCAGTCCACGACTAGTGGGGGATACGCAGTATTTT
TRBV2,TRBJ2-7,-,-,CASSPPWERSYEQYF,TGTGCCAGCAGCCCCCCATGGGAGAGGAGCTACGAGCAGTACTTC
TRBV5-6,TRBJ2-1,TRBD2,few,CASSQTSGSYYNEQFF,TGTGCCAGCAGCCAAACTAGCGGGAGTTACTACAATGAGCAGTTCTTC
TRBV2,TRBJ1-6,-,-,CASMRSSYNSPLHF,TGTGCCAGCATGAGGAGCTCCTATAATTCACCCCTCCACTTT
TRBV7-9,TRBJ2-4,-,once,CASSGGTIQYF,TGTGCCAGCAGCGGGGGGACCATTCAGTACTTC
TRBV19,TRBJ1-5,TRBD1,-,CASSILAGGISNQPQHF,TGTGCCAGTAGTATACTGGCAGGGGGAATCAGCAATCAGCCCCAGCATTTT
TRBV19,TRBJ1-2,-,-,CASSIAPGYDYGYTF,TGTGCCAGTAGTATAGCGCCGGGGTATGACTATGGCTACACCTTC
TRBV5-1,TRBJ1-4,-,few,CASSPSTGTNEKLFF,TGCGCCAGCAGCCCGTCGACTGGGACTAATGAAAAACTGTTTTTT
TRBV7-3,TRBJ2-3,-,-,CASSSQGPDTQYF,TGTGCCAGCAGCTCGCAGGGCCCAGATACGCAGTATTTT
TRBV7-2,TRBJ1-1,-,once,CASSLAAGRNTEAFF,TGTGCCAGCAGCTTAGCAGCAGGCCGGAACACTGAAGCTTTCTTT
TRBV27,TRBJ1-3,-,-,CASSPRAAGGSGNTIYF,TGTGCCAGCAGTCCCCGGGCGGCGGGAGGATCTGGAAACACCATATATTTT